This T cell receptor (beta chain) was captured by sequencing in a study of early T cells in non-severe SARS-CoV-2 infection. Across the study: The study sequenced bulk RNA from unsorted whole blood, with chains unpaired. The study, taken as a whole, reports: Missing private and CD4 specificities, VDJdb matching favored anti-spike CD8 responses.

As for this clonotype: Its matching antigen is unknown.

Germline assignment: CDR1 LGHNA and CDR2 YSLEER. Trimming cost V 0 bases and J 2 bases, with 33 bases left between them. The CDR3 is 23 residues long. Individual cDNA molecules carried attached unique molecular identifiers. TCRdb reprocessed the 5' RACE reads via MiXCR and lists one record per CDR3 protein. The repertoire consists of tens of thousands of distinct CDR3 sequences, with more than 13% occurring once and the leading ten covering about 5.5%. The sequence was obtained from an adult who was a healthcare worker with PCR-confirmed SARS-CoV-2 infection or an uninfected control (not recorded which). This rearrangement joins TRBV4-3 to TRBJ2-3; D is perhaps TRBD1 (7 bases). The specimen was whole blood. For the CDR3, the DNA is TGCGCCAGCAGCCAAGATCAGGGGGGTATGAATTTTCGGGGGCAGACGCACACAGATACGCAGTATTTT. Translated, it gives CASSQDQGGMNFRGQTHTDTQYF.